The present T cell receptor (beta chain) was sequenced within a study of shared clonotypes between healthy human individuals. Regarding the study as a whole: Naive subsets generally had larger estimated richness than memory subsets.

CDR1 is MDHEN and CDR2 is SYDVKM in the germline V gene. The V and J ends lost 3 bases and 4 bases, in that order; junction bases with no gene match: 14. The CDR3 extends over 18 amino acids. Clones were read by immunoSEQ multiplex PCR, and TCRdb kept only the in-frame ones, dropping some. The sample shows approximately 2,000,000 clones, about 94% of them seen only once. Terminally differentiated effector memory CD45RA+ cells were excluded from the naive CD8 cells, which were CD45RO-negative and positively selected for CCR7. Of note for this clone: Its target is unknown.

The receptor was isolated from a man in his late teens or twenties in good health. Some clones in this sample may be carry-over from other donors' samples. Sequencing input: naive CD8+ T cells from PBMCs. The chain joins TRBV28 to TRBJ2-1, with 8 bases lining up with TRBD2. The CDR3: CASSFYSLSGRRYNEQFF. In DNA form, the CDR3 reads TGTGCCAGCAGTTTCTACTCATTAAGCGGGAGAAGGTACAATGAGCAGTTCTTC.